The present T cell receptor (beta chain) was sequenced within a study of OX40 agonist ivuxolimab in advanced cancers. Systemic immunosuppression or a history of autoimmune disease excluded patients. Sequenced by immunoSEQ multiplex PCR; TCRdb stores in-frame clones only, minus some. The sample has more than 75,000 clones, approximately 91% seen once; the top ten hold around 0.71%. This clonotype was obtained from an adult with an advanced solid tumor such as melanoma, head and neck, liver or kidney cancer. Sequenced here: CD4+ or CD8+ T cells sorted from blood, sampled in a trial of the OX40 agonist ivuxolimab.

The CDR3 here is CASTSWDSRGGYTF. CDR3 sequence (DNA): TGTGCCAGCACTTCCTGGGACAGCCGGGGAGGCTACACCTTC. This sequence joins TRBV6-5 and TRBJ1-2; 7 bases map to TRBD1. Looked up from germline, CDR1 is MNHEY and CDR2 is SVGAGI. The CDR3 is made up of 14 amino acids. With V trimmed by 7 bases and J by 8 bases, 13 bases remained unmatched.